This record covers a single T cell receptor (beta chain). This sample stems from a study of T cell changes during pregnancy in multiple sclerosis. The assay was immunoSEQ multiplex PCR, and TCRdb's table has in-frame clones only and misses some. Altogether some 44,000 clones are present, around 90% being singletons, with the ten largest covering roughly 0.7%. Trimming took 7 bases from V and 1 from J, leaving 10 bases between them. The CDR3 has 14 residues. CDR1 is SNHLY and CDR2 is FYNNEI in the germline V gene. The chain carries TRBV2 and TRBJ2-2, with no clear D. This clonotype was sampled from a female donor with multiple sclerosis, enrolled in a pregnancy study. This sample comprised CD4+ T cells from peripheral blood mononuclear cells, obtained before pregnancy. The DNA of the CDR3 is TGTGCCAGCAAGGAAGGAGTGAACACCGGGGAGCTGTTTTTT. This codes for CASKEGVNTGELFF.